This paragraph reports one T cell receptor beta chain. These data originate in a study of blood T cell repertoires in COVID-19. Libraries were prepared by immunoSEQ multiplex PCR; TCRdb keeps only in-frame clonotypes and omits some of them. This sample has about 98,000 clones, with roughly 80% found just once. The length of the CDR3 is 12 residues. Germline V gene lookup returns CDR1 MNHEY and CDR2 SVGAGI. Trimming shortened V by 5 bases and J by 2 bases, and 4 bases separated the two germline ends. The source of this sequence is a woman of 80 years or more with acute or convalescent COVID-19. The J gene is TRBJ1-5, the V gene TRBV6-5; no clear D. Material for sequencing was peripheral blood. CDR3 sequence: CASSPGNQPQHF. In DNA, the CDR3 is TGTGCCAGCAGTCCAGGCAATCAGCCCCAGCATTTT.